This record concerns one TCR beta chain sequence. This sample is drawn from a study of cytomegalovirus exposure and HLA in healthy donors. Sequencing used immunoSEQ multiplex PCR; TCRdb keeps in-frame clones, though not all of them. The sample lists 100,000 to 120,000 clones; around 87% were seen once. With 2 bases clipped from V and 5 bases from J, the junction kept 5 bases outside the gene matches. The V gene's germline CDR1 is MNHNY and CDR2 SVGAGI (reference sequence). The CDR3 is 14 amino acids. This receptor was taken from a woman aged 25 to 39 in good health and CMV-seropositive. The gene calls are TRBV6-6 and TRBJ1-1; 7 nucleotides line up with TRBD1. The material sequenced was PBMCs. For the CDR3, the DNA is TGTGCCAGCAGTTACCCGACAGGGCAGACTGAAGCTTTCTTT. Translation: CASSYPTGQTEAFF.